Described below is a single T cell receptor beta chain sequence and its context. Authors' processing steps: Estimates of nucleated cell counts were drawn from the amplification of reference gene primers. This table comes from immunoSEQ multiplex PCR, and its TCRdb copy is limited to in-frame clones, with some not included. V and J calls plus clone size are reproduced from that table; the DNA served to infer D and trimming. The table shows more than 85,000 clones, with 70% to 90% occurring only once. The source of the sample is a study of blood T cell repertoires in COVID-19. Study background: Acute-phase and convalescent COVID-19 samples originated in the United States, Italy and Spain.

Germline-derived CDR1 and CDR2 are MGHRA and YSYEKL. This CDR3 is built from 21 residues. The trim removed 1 base at V and 4 bases at J, leaving 16 bases unmatched. Sequencing input: peripheral blood. The source is a woman aged 45 to 65 with acute or convalescent COVID-19. The chain couples TRBV4-1 to TRBJ2-2; 12 nucleotides match TRBD2. The CDR3 loop is CASSQASLASGRAGVTGELFF. The DNA for the CDR3 is TGCGCCAGCAGCCAAGCCTCCCTCGCTAGCGGGAGGGCCGGCGTCACCGGGGAGCTGTTTTTT.